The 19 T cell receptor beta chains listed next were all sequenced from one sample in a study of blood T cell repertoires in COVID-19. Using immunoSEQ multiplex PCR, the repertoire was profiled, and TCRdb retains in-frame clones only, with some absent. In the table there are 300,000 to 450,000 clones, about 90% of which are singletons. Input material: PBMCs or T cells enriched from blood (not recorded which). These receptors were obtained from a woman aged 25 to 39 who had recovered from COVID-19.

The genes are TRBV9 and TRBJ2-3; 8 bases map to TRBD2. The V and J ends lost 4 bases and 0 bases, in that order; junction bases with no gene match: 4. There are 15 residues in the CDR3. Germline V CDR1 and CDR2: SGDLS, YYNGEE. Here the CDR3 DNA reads TGTGCCAGCAGCCTTAGCGGGGCTAGCACAGATACGCAGTATTTT. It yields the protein CASSLSGASTDTQYF.

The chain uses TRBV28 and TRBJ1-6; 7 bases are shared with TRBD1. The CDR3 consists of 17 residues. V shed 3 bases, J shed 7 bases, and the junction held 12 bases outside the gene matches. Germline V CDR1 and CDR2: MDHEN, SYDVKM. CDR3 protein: CASSFLKTGRRNSPLHF. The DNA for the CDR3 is TGTGCCAGCAGTTTCCTTAAGACAGGGAGAAGGAATTCACCCCTCCACTTT.

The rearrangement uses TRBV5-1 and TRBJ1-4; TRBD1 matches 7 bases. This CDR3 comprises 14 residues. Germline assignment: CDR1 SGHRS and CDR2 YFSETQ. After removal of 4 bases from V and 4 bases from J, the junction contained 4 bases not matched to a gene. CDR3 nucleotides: TGCGCCAGCAGCCCGGGACAGAGTAATGAAAAACTGTTTTTT. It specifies CASSPGQSNEKLFF.

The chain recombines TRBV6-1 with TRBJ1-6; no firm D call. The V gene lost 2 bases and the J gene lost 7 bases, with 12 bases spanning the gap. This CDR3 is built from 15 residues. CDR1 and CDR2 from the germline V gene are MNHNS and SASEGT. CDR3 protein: CASSEMVEGNSPLHF. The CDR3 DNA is TGTGCCAGCAGTGAAATGGTGGAGGGCAATTCACCCCTCCACTTT.

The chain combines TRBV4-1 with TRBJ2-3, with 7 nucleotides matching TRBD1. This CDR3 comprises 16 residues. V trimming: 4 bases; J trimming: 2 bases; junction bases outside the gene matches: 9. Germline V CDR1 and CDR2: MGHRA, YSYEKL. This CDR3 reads CASSPRRDSYTDTQYF. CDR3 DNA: TGCGCCAGCAGCCCTCGCAGGGACAGCTACACAGATACGCAGTATTTT.

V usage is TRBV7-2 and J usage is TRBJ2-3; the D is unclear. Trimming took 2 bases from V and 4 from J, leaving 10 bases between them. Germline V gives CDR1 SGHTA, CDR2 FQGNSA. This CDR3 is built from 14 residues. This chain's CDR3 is CASSLWLGSDTQYF. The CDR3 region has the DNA TGTGCCAGCAGCTTATGGCTGGGCTCAGATACGCAGTATTTT. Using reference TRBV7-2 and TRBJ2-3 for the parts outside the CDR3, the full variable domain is GAGVSQSPSNKVTEKGKDVELRCDPISGHTALYWYRQSLGQGLEFLIYFQGNSAPDKSGLPSDRFSAERTGGSVSTLTIQRTQQEDSAVYLCASSLWLGSDTQYFGPGTRLTVL.

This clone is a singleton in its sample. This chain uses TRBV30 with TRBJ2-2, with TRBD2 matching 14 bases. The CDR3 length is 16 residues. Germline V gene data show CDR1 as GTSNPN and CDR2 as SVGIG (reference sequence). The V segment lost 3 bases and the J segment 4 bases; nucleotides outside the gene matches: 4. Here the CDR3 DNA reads TGTGCCTGGAGCGTAGGGACTAGCGGGGGCACCGGGGAGCTGTTTTTT. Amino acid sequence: CAWSVGTSGGTGELFF.

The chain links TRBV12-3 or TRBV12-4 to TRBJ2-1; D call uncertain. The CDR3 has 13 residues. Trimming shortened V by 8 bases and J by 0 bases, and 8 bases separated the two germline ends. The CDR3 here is CASCASSYNEQFF. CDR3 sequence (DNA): TGTGCCAGCTGCGCAAGCTCCTACAATGAGCAGTTCTTC.

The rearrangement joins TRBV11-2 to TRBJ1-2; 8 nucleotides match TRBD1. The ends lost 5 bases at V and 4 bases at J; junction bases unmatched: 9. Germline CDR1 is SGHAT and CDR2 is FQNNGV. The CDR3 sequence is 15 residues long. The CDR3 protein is CASSRTDTGGYGYTF. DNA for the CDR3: TGTGCCAGCAGCCGTACGGATACAGGGGGCTATGGCTACACCTTC.

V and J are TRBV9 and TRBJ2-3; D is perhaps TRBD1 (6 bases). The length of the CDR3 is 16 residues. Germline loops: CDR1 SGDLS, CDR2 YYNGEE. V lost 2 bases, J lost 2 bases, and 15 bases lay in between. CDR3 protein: CASSVLQGYNTDTQYF. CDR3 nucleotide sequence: TGTGCCAGCAGCGTGCTACAGGGTTACAACACAGATACGCAGTATTTT.

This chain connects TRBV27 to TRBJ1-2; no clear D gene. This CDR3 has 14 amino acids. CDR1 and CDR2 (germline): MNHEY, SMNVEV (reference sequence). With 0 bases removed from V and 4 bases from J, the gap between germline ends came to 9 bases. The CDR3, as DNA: TGTGCCAGCAGTTTATCGAAGGCGGCCTATGGCTACACCTTC. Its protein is CASSLSKAAYGYTF.

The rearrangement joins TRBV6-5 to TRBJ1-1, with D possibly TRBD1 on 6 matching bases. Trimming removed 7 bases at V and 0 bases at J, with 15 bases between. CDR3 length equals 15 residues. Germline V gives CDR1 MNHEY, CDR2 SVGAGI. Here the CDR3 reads CASIPRGSLNTEAFF. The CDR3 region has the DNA TGTGCCAGCATTCCCAGGGGCAGTTTGAACACTGAAGCTTTCTTT.

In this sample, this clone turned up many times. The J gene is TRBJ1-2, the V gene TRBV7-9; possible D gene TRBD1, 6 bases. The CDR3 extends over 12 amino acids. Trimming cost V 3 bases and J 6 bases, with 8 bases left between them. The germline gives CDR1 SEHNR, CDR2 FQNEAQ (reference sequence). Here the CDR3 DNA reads TGTGCCAGCAGCTTTTACAGGGATGGCTACACCTTC. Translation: CASSFYRDGYTF.

CDR3 DNA sequence: TGTGCCAGCGGGGCCAGAATGAGCAAAGGAGAGCAGTACTTC. This translates into CASGARMSKGEQYF. The V gene is TRBV7-9, the J gene TRBJ2-7; the D gene is possibly TRBD1 (5 bases). Trimming took off 8 bases at V and 7 bases at J, with 21 bases between the two ends. This CDR3 has 14 residues. CDR1 SEHNR and CDR2 FQNEAQ come from the germline V gene (reference sequence).

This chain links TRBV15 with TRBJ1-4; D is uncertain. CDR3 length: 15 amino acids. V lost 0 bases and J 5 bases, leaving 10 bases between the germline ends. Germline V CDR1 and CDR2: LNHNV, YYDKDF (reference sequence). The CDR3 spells CATSRDGRLNEKLFF. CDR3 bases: TGTGCCACCAGCAGAGATGGCAGGTTAAATGAAAAACTGTTTTTT.

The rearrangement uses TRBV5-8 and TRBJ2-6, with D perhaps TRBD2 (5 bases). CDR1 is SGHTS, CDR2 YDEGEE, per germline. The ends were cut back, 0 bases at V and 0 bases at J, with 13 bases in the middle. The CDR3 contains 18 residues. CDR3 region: CASSLGFGISSGANVLTF. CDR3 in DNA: TGTGCCAGCAGCTTGGGTTTCGGGATAAGCTCTGGGGCCAACGTCCTGACTTTC.

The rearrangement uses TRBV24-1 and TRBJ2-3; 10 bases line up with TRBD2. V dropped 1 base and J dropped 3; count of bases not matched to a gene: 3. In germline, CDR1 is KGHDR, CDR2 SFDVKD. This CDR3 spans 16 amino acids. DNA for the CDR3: TGTGCCACCAGTGATTTCGGAGCGGGGGGGACAGATACGCAGTATTTT. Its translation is CATSDFGAGGTDTQYF.

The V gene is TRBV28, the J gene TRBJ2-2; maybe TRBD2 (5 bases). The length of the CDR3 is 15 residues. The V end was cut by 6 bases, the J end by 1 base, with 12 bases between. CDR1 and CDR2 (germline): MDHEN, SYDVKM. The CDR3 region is CASSPVAGNTGELFF. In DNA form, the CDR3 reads TGTGCCAGCAGCCCTGTGGCGGGGAACACCGGGGAGCTGTTTTTT. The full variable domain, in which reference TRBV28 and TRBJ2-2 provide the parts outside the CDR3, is DVKVTQSSRYLVKRTGEKVFLECVQDMDHENMFWYRQDPGLGLRLIYFSYDVKMKEKGDIPEGYSVSREKKERFSLILESASTNQTSMYLCASSPVAGNTGELFFGEGSRLTVL.

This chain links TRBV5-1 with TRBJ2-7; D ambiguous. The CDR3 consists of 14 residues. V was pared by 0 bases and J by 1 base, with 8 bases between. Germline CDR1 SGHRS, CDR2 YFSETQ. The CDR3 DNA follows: TGCGCCAGCAGCTTGGGTGTCGTGTCCTACGAGCAGTACTTC. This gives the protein CASSLGVVSYEQYF.